The 17 T cell receptor beta chains below come from one sample, sequenced in a study of human T cells and chemical hapten exposure. The time point: pre-sensitization, week 0. Treatment noted: therapeutic diphenylcyclopropenone sensitization with weekly scalp DPC. TCRdb fed the RACE reads into MiXCR, producing one record per CDR3 protein. The table shows fewer than 70,000 distinct CDR3 sequences, with around 7% occurring only once. Sequenced material: whole blood, taken in connection with sensitization to the hapten diphenylcyclopropenone (DPC). These receptors all stem from a woman in her 30s with alopecia areata. Some clones in this sample may be carry-over from other donors' samples.

The count of this clonotype is one. A read error may explain this, as a much larger clone is one base away. The rearrangement links TRBV20-1 to TRBJ2-5; TRBD1 matches at 8 bases. Germline V lookup: CDR1 DFQATT, CDR2 SNEGSKA (reference sequence). The CDR3 extends over 11 amino acids. The CDR3 sequence is CSAKQGESQYF. The CDR3, as DNA: TGCAGTGCCAAACAGGGGGAGAGCCAGTACTTC.

The chain joins TRBV7-2 to TRBJ2-1; 7 nucleotides line up with TRBD1. V lost 5 bases and J lost 8; bases outside the gene matches: 12. The germline CDR1 and CDR2 sequences are SGHTA and FQGNSA. The length of the CDR3 is 15 residues. CDR3 protein: CASSPQTGYFDEQFF. DNA for the CDR3: TGTGCCAGCAGCCCTCAGACAGGGTATTTCGATGAGCAGTTCTTC.

The sample holds many counts of this clonotype. This sequence joins TRBV3-1 and TRBJ1-1, with TRBD1 matching 8 bases. The CDR3 contains 12 residues. Germline CDR1 reads LGHDT; CDR2 reads YNNKEL (reference sequence). V was pared by 6 bases and J by 8 bases, with 5 bases of the junction left unmatched. The CDR3 is CASRNQGAEAFF. CDR3 nucleotide sequence: TGTGCCAGCAGGAACCAGGGGGCGGAAGCTTTCTTT. Full variable domain (remainder filled in from reference TRBV3-1 and TRBJ1-1): DTAVSQTPKYLVTQMGNDKSIKCEQNLGHDTMYWYKQDSKKFLKIMFSYNNKELIINETVPNRFSPKSPDKAHLNLHINSLELGDSAVYFCASRNQGAEAFFGQGTRLTVV.

At least ten counts were recorded for this clonotype. J is TRBJ2-3 and V is TRBV23-1; 11 bases fit TRBD2. TRBV23-1 is identified as an open reading frame with a role that is uncertain. V was clipped by 8 bases and J by 0 bases; unmatched bases: 10. The CDR3 runs to 17 residues. CDR3 loop: CASPRASGGYSTDTQYF. The CDR3 DNA follows: TGCGCCAGCCCAAGGGCTAGCGGGGGGTACAGCACAGATACGCAGTATTTT.

In this sample, this clonotype turned up once. The CDR3: CASHSGVSYNEQFF. The CDR3 DNA is TGTGCCAGTCATAGCGGGGTGTCCTACAATGAGCAGTTCTTC. The V call is TRBV19, the J call TRBJ2-1; 8 nucleotides align to TRBD2. V lost 8 bases to trimming and J lost 1 base; unmatched junction nucleotides: 4. From germline, CDR1 is LNHDA and CDR2 SQIVND (reference sequence). This CDR3 contains 14 residues.

This clonotype has just a few counts. This chain uses TRBV11-2 with TRBJ1-2; 11 bases map to TRBD1. Looked up from germline, CDR1 is SGHAT and CDR2 is FQNNGV. V shed 1 base, J shed 6 bases, and the junction held 1 base outside the gene matches. The CDR3 sequence is 14 residues long. The CDR3 region is CASSLGGQGDGYTF. The CDR3 DNA is TGTGCCAGCAGCTTAGGGGGACAGGGGGATGGCTACACCTTC.

This clonotype was detected only once. This may come from a read error, since a much larger clone is one base off. The V call is TRBV18, the J call TRBJ1-2; tentative D call: TRBD1 (5 bases). The CDR3 length is 15 residues. The germline V gene has CDR1 KGHSH and CDR2 LQKENI. DNA for the CDR3: TGTGCCAGCTCCCCCGTAGGAGGGGATCACTATGGCGACACCTTC. It yields the protein CASSPVGGDHYGDTF. Drawing the rest from reference TRBV18 and TRBJ1-2, the complete variable domain is NAGVMQNPRHLVRRRGQEARLRCSPMKGHSHVYWYRQLPEEGLKFMVYLQKENIIDESGMPKERFSAEFPKEGPSILRIQQVVRGDSAAYFCASSPVGGDHYGDTFGSGTRLTVV.

This clonotype was detected ten times or more. The V call is TRBV2, the J call TRBJ1-4; tentatively, D is TRBD1 (5 bases). Trimming pared 6 bases from V and 6 bases from J, leaving 14 bases between. Germline values: CDR1 SNHLY, CDR2 FYNNEI. This CDR3 has 14 residues. The CDR3 reads CASRSGEGDEKLFF. The CDR3 region has the DNA TGTGCCAGCAGATCCGGTGAAGGGGATGAAAAACTGTTTTTT.

This clonotype was found many times. V usage is TRBV6-6 and J usage is TRBJ1-6, with D perhaps TRBD1 (5 bases). V shed 10 bases and J shed 0 bases, with 16 bases lying between them. Germline CDR1 and CDR2: MNHNY and SVGAGI (reference sequence). The CDR3 has 16 amino acids. This chain's CDR3 is CATESLTGSYNSPLHF. The DNA for the CDR3 is TGTGCCACCGAAAGCCTTACAGGCTCCTATAATTCACCCCTCCACTTT.

Notes on this clonotype: A much bigger clone sits one base away, suggesting this may be a read error. The CDR3 carries no conserved terminal phenylalanine or tryptophan, so it likely arises from a read error. This chain connects TRBV2 to TRBJ1-1; perhaps TRBD1 as D (6 bases). The CDR3 totals 15 residues. CDR1 is SNHLY, CDR2 FYNNEI, per germline. V was shortened by 7 bases and J by 1 base, with 16 bases between the two germline ends. The CDR3 DNA is TGTGCCAGCAAGGCCGAGGGGACAACGAACACTGAAGCTTTCTGT. It encodes CASKAEGTTNTEAFC.

This clonotype was detected many times. The chain is built from TRBV10-3 and TRBJ1-5; 9 bases map to TRBD1. The CDR3 is 14 residues long. CDR1 is ENHRY and CDR2 is SYGVKD in the germline V gene. V shed 10 bases and J 4 bases; nucleotides not matched to a gene: 8. CDR3 sequence (DNA): TGTGCCACCCACCACGGACAGGGGAATCAGCCCCAGCATTTT. Translating gives CATHHGQGNQPQHF.

At least ten counts were recorded for this clonotype. The rearrangement links TRBV7-6 to TRBJ1-1; the match to TRBD1 covers 7 bases. V gave up 0 bases and J gave up 5 bases; unmatched junction bases: 3. CDR1 and CDR2 (germline): SGHVS, FNYEAQ. This CDR3 region has 14 residues. CDR3 loop: CASSLALTGTEAFF. DNA for the CDR3: TGTGCCAGCAGCTTAGCCTTGACAGGGACTGAAGCTTTCTTT.

In its sample, this clonotype was seen many times. The genes are TRBV27 and TRBJ2-3, with 7 bases that match TRBD2. The CDR3 covers 15 residues. V shed 8 bases, J shed 1 base, and the junction held 9 bases outside the gene matches. CDR1 is MNHEY, CDR2 SMNVEV, per germline (reference sequence). CDR3 DNA sequence: TGTGCCAGCGCGCTCCTCAGCGGGGGCACAGATACGCAGTATTTT. It codes for CASALLSGGTDTQYF.

This clonotype came up many times. The chain is built from TRBV5-6 and TRBJ2-2; no clear D. The germline gives CDR1 SGHDT, CDR2 YYEEEE. The CDR3 spans 13 residues. V was clipped by 0 bases and J by 6 bases, with 6 bases between them. For the CDR3, the DNA is TGTGCCAGCAGCTTGGGGGCGGCCGGGGAGCTGTTTTTT. It is translated as CASSLGAAGELFF.

This clonotype occurred a few times. V and J are TRBV5-1 and TRBJ2-1; TRBD1 is a possible D gene (8 bases). The CDR3 has 16 residues. Trimming pared 2 bases from V and 9 bases from J, leaving 21 bases between. Germline V lookup: CDR1 SGHRS, CDR2 YFSETQ. This CDR3 is CASSFSQGEGSPEQFF. CDR3 nucleotide sequence: TGCGCCAGCAGCTTTTCACAGGGGGAGGGGTCTCCTGAGCAGTTCTTC.

This clonotype was observed at least ten times. The rearrangement joins TRBV20-1 to TRBJ2-1; the match to TRBD1 covers 11 bases. The CDR3 contains 17 residues. CDR1 DFQATT and CDR2 SNEGSKA come from the germline V gene (reference sequence). With 7 bases clipped from V and 0 bases from J, the junction kept 11 bases outside the gene matches. CDR3 in amino acids: CSVPGQGVLSSYNEQFF. DNA for the CDR3: TGCAGTGTCCCGGGACAGGGGGTATTAAGCTCCTACAATGAGCAGTTCTTC.

This clonotype was detected ten times or more. The V gene is TRBV6-6, the J gene TRBJ1-1; D not resolved. The CDR3 covers 15 residues. Trimming removed 5 bases from V and 4 bases from J, with 17 bases in between. Germline V lookup: CDR1 MNHNY, CDR2 SVGAGI (reference sequence). CDR3 amino acids: CASSTSPSKGTEAFF. DNA for the CDR3: TGTGCCAGCAGTACATCACCCTCCAAGGGCACTGAAGCTTTCTTT.